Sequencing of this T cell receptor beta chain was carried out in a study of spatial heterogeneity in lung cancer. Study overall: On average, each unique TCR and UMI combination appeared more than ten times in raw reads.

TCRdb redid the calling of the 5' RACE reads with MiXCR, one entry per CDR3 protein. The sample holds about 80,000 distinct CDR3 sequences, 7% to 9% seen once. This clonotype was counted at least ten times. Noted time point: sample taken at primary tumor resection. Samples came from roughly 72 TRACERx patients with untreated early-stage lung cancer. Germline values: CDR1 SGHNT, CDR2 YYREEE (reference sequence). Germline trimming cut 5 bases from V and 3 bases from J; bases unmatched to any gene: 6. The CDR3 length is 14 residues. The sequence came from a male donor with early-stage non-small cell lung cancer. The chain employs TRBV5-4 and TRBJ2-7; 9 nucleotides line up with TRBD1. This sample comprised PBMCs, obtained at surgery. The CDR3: CASSLSTGGYEQYF. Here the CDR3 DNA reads TGTGCCAGCAGTCTTTCGACAGGGGGCTACGAGCAGTACTTC.